Sequencing of this T cell receptor (beta chain) was carried out in a study of shared clonotypes between healthy human individuals. Study-wide points: Generally, naive subsets (rather than memory subsets) showed larger estimated richness.

Data came from immunoSEQ multiplex PCR; TCRdb stores just in-frame clones and leaves some out. The sample has just over 2,000,000 clones; roughly 94% are singletons. CDR1 SQVTM and CDR2 ANQGSEA come from the germline V gene. The CDR3 length is 12 residues. Donors included only healthy HIV-negative adults lacking recent acute infections or vaccinations. Worth noting for this clone: The antigen is unknown. A read error may account for a junction end that differs from germline.

V is TRBV29-1 and J is TRBJ2-1; maybe TRBD2 (5 bases). Sequencing was performed on naive CD4+ T cells sorted from blood. Regarding subset: CD45RA+ positively selected. The sequence derives from a man between 18 and 29 years old in good health. The CDR3 region is CSVQDYVNEQFF. The CDR3 DNA is TGCAGCGTTCAAGACTACGTCAATGAGCAGTTCTTC.